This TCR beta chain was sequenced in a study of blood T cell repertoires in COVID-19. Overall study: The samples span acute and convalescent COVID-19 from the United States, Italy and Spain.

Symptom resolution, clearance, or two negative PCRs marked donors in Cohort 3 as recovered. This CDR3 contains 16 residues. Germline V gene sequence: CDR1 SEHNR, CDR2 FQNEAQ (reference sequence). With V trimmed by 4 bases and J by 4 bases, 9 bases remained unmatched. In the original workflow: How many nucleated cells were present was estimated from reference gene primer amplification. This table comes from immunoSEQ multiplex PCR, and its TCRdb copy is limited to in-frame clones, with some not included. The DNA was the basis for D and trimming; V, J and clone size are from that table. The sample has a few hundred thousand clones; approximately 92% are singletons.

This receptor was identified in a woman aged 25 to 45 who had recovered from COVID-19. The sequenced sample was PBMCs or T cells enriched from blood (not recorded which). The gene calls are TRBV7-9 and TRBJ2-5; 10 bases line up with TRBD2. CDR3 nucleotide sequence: TGTGCCAGCAGCTCACCTAGCGGGGGAAGGGGAGAGACCCAGTACTTC. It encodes CASSSPSGGRGETQYF. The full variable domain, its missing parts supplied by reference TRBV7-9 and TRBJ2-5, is DTGVSQNPRHKITKRGQNVTFRCDPISEHNRLYWYRQTLGQGPEFLTYFQNEAQLEKSRLLSDRFSAERPKGSFSTLEIQRTEQGDSAMYLCASSSPSGGRGETQYFGPGTRLLVL.